The clone carrying this T cell receptor (beta chain) came up many times. What it binds is unknown. This entry comes from a study of T cells in Graves' hyperthyroidism and ophthalmopathy. Study-wide background: Peripheral blood was drawn at first diagnosis, prior to all treatment. Overall study results and limits: Peripheral blood also featured most of the thyroid clonotypes expanded above 0.001.

This CDR3 contains 13 residues. V lost 2 bases and J 5 bases, leaving 7 bases between the germline ends. Germline CDR1 MNHEY, CDR2 SMNVEV (reference sequence). Newly diagnosed hyperthyroidism patients aged 18 to 65 years had disease lasting under 2 months. The TCR beta CDR3 regions underwent amplification using RNA transcripts as the source. HTBI primers were used for first-round RT-PCR of the TCR CDR3. MiXCR, run by TCRdb on the multiplex PCR reads, gives a single entry per CDR3 protein. Here the sample spans 650,000 to 750,000 distinct CDR3 sequences, 12% to 15% being singletons. The clonotype comes from a woman between 18 and 29 years old with Graves' hyperthyroidism. Sequenced: blood. The genes are TRBV27 and TRBJ2-1, with TRBD1 as a possible D gene (6 bases). The DNA for the CDR3 is TGTGCCAGCAGTTTAAGACAGGACAATGAGCAGTTCTTC. Translation: CASSLRQDNEQFF.